This T cell receptor (beta chain) was sequenced in a study of beta chain features in type 1 diabetes. Findings of the study overall: In all four CD4+ subsets, TCRB CDR3 length was significantly, moderately reduced in type 1 diabetes. The similarity of naive, central memory and Treg TCRB repertoires appeared greater among patients than among healthy donors.

Regarding this clone: Its antigen is unknown. One end of the junction fails to match germline, which may point to a read error.

The whole isolated RNA underwent reverse transcription, so sequencing captured expressed TCRB transcripts. Generated by immunoSEQ multiplex PCR, the TCRdb table keeps only in-frame clones and is missing some. Of 300,000 to 350,000 clones detected, 13% appear once; the ten largest clones hold roughly 0.015%. The purity of all sorted populations exceeded 98%. The source of this sequence is a woman aged 18-30 years with type 1 diabetes. Sequencing used naive CD4+ T cells from blood.

CDR3 bases: TGCGCCAGCAGACAAGGGGCAATGACTAGCTACAATGAGCAGTTCTTC. Translated, it gives CASRQGAMTSYNEQFF. The rearrangement links TRBV4-1 to TRBJ2-1; D is possibly TRBD2 (6 bases). This CDR3 spans 16 amino acids. Germline CDR1 MGHRA, CDR2 YSYEKL.